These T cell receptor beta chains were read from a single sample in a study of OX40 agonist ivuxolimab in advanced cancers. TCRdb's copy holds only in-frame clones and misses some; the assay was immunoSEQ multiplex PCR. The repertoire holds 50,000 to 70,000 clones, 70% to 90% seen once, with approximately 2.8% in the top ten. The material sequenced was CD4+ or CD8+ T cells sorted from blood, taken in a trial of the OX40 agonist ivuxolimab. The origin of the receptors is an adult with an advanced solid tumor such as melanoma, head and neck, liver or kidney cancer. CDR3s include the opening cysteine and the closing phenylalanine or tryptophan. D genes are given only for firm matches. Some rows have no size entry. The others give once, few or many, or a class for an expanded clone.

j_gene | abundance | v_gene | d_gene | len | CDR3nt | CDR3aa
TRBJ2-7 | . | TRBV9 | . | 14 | TGTGCCAGCAGCGTAGGACAGGTTCCTACGGAGCAGTACTTC | CASSVGQVPTEQYF
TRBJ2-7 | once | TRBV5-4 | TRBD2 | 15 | TGTGCCAGCAGCCCGGGGGGAACCGATTCCTACGAGCAGTACTTC | CASSPGGTDSYEQYF
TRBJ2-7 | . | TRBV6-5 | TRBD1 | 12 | TGTGCCACCCGGACAGGAACCTACGAGCAGTACTTC | CATRTGTYEQYF
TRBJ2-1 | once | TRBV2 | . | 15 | TGTGCCAGCAGTGACGACATGTACTCCTACAATGAGCAGTTCTTC | CASSDDMYSYNEQFF
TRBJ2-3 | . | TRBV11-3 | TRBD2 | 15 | TGTGCCAGCAGCAGAGTAGCGGGGTACACAGATACGCAGTATTTT | CASSRVAGYTDTQYF
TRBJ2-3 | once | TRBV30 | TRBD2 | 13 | TGTGCCTGGAAGCGGGAGGGCCAAGATACGCAGTATTTT | CAWKREGQDTQYF
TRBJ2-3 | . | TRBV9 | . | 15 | TGTGCCAGCAGCGATCCTTCACAGTACACAGATACGCAGTATTTT | CASSDPSQYTDTQYF
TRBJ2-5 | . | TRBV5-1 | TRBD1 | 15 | TGCGCCAGCAGCCTACAGGGACAGGGGGGAGAGACCCAGTACTTC | CASSLQGQGGETQYF
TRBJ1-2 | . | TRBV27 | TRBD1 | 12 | TGTGCCAGCAGCGGACAGGGCTATGGCTACACCTTC | CASSGQGYGYTF
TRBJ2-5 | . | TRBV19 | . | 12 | TGTGCCAGTAGTAGGGGGCGAGAGACCCAGTACTTC | CASSRGRETQYF
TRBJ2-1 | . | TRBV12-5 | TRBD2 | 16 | TGTGCTAGTGGTCCCCTGCGAGGGGAGGGCCCATGGGAGCAGTTCTTC | CASGPLRGEGPWEQFF
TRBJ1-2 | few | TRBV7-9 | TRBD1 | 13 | TGTGCCAGCAGCCCGGACAGGGCTTATGGCTACACCTTC | CASSPDRAYGYTF
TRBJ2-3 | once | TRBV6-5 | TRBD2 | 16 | TGTGCCAGCAGTTACAAAGCGGGGAGTAGCACAGATACGCAGTATTTT | CASSYKAGSSTDTQYF
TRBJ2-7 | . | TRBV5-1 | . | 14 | TGCGCCAGCAGAGCACGCGAGGGTACCTACGAGCAGTACTTC | CASRAREGTYEQYF
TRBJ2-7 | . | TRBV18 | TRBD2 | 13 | TGTGCCAGCTCACCGGGACTAGCTAACGAGCAGTACTTC | CASSPGLANEQYF
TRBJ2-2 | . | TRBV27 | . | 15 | TGTGCCAGCAGTTTTGTGGGGGCCGGAACCGGGGAGCTGTTTTTT | CASSFVGAGTGELFF
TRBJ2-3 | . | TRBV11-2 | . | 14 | TGTGCCAGCAGCCTAGAGGTCCGCACAGATACGCAGTATTTT | CASSLEVRTDTQYF
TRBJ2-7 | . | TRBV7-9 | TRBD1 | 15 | TGTGCCAGCAGCTACGGGGGACAGGTCATCCGCGAGCAGTACTTC | CASSYGGQVIREQYF
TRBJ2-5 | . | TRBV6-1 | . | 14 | TGTGCCAGCATGACAGGGAGCGGGGAAGAGACCCAGTACTTC | CASMTGSGEETQYF
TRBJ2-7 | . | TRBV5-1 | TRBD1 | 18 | TGCGCCAGCAGCTTTGATGGGGGACAGGGGGCGAGCATCTACGAGCAGTACTTC | CASSFDGGQGASIYEQYF
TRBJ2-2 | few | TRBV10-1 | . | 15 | TGCGCCAGCAGCCCCACGGGGTCGGGCACCGGGGAGCTGTTTTTT | CASSPTGSGTGELFF
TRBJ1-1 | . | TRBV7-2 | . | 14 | TGTGCCAGCAGCTTAGCATACGGTTTTTTCCTTAATCTCTTT | CASSLAYGFFLNLF
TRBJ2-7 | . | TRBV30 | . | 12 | TGTGCCTGGGGGCAGGGGCCCCACGAGCAGTACTTC | CAWGQGPHEQYF
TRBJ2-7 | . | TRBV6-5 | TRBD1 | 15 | TGTGCCAGCAGTTACGAGACAGGGCCCCCCTACGAGCAGTACTTC | CASSYETGPPYEQYF
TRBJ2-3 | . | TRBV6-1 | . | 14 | TGTGCCAGCAGTGAAGGTGGGAGCACAGATACGCAGTATTTT | CASSEGGSTDTQYF
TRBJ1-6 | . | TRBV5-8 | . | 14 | TGTGCCAGCAGCCCCAATCGGGGGCGGTCACCCCTCCACTTT | CASSPNRGRSPLHF
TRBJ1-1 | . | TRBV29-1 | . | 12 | TGCAGCGTTGAATCCGGGCTAACTGAAGCTTTCTTT | CSVESGLTEAFF
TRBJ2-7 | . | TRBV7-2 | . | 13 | TGTGCCAGCAGCCCTCCGCCTAACTACGAGCAGTACTTC | CASSPPPNYEQYF
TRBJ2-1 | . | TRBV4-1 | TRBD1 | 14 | TGCGCCAGCAGCCGAGACAGGGTTGTTGCTGAGCAGTTCTTC | CASSRDRVVAEQFF
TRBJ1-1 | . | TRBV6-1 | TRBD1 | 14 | TGTGCCAGCAGTGCGCGACAGGGAGGGACTGAAGCTTTCTTT | CASSARQGGTEAFF
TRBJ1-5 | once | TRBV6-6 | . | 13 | TGTGCCAGCACGGGACGGCACAATCAGCCCCAGCATTTT | CASTGRHNQPQHF
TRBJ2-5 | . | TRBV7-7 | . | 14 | TGTGCCAGCAGCTTACGCACTGGGGCAGAGACCCAGTACTTC | CASSLRTGAETQYF
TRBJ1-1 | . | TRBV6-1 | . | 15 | TGTGCCAGCAGTGTTAGGGGGGCAGGAGGCGTTGAAGCTTTCTTT | CASSVRGAGGVEAFF
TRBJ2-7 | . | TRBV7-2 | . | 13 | TGTGCCAGCAGCTTAGAGGCAGCCTACGAGCAGTACTTC | CASSLEAAYEQYF
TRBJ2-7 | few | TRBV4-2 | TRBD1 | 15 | TGTGCCAGCAGAAACCGGGACAGGGTCACCTACGAGCAGTACTTC | CASRNRDRVTYEQYF
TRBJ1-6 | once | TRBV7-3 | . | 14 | TGTGCCAGCAGCTCGGGTGGCCCTAATTCACCCCTCCACTTT | CASSSGGPNSPLHF
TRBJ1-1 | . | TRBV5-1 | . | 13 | TGCGCCAGCAGCTCCCGGGGAGAGACTGAAGCTTTCTTT | CASSSRGETEAFF
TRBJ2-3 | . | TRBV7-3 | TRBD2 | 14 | TGTGCCAGCAGCGACGGACTAGGGTCAGATACGCAGTATTTT | CASSDGLGSDTQYF